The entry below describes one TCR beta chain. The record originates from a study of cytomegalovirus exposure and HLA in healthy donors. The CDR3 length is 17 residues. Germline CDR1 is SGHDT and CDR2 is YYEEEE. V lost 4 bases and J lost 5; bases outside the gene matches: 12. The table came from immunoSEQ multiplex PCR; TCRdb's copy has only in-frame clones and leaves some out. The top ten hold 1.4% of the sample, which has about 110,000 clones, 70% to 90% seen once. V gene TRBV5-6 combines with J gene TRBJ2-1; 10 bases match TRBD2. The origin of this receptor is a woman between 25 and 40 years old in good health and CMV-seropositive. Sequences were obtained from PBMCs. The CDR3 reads CASSTWGSGRTNNEQFF. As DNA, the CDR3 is TGTGCCAGCAGCACCTGGGGTAGCGGGAGGACAAACAATGAGCAGTTCTTC.